One and the same sample provided the 25 T cell receptor beta chains below, sequenced in a study of blood T cell repertoires in COVID-19 (dated by TCRdb to 2018 to 2020). Library preparation employed the immunoSEQ multiplex PCR assay. The clones in this table, taken by TCRdb from immuneACCESS, are in-frame only. Not every clone is retained; where verified, under half of the shortfall comes from an unresolved V gene, and the cause of the rest is unknown. The sample table contains 310,000 or so clones; only one count was recorded for approximately 91% of them. About 2.2% of the sample belongs to the ten largest clones. Sequencing was performed on peripheral blood. These receptors originate from a woman aged 25 to 45 with COVID-19, enrolled during active disease.

V usage is TRBV5-1 and J usage is TRBJ1-2, with TRBD1 matching over 10 bases. From germline, CDR1 is SGHRS and CDR2 YFSETQ. The CDR3 loop spans 15 amino acids. J gave up 6 bases and V 4 bases, and 9 bases lay outside the gene matches. CDR3 loop: CASSPDRGLEDGYTF. Written as DNA, the CDR3 is TGCGCCAGCAGCCCGGACAGGGGGTTAGAGGATGGCTACACCTTC.

J is TRBJ2-1 and V is TRBV10-3; D may be TRBD1 (5 bases). The CDR3 covers 13 residues. The germline CDR1 and CDR2 sequences are ENHRY and SYGVKD. Trimming cost V 7 bases and J 5 bases, with 12 bases left between them. The CDR3 is CAITPRRDNEQFF. CDR3 sequence (DNA): TGTGCCATCACGCCTCGCAGGGACAATGAGCAGTTCTTC.

The chain has TRBV7-3 and TRBJ1-1; D is unresolved. CDR1 SGHTA and CDR2 FQGTGA come from the germline V gene. This CDR3 has 13 residues. The V end was cut by 2 bases, the J end by 6 bases, with 10 bases between. The CDR3 here is CASSLFVQAEAFF. CDR3 coding DNA: TGTGCCAGCAGCTTATTTGTTCAGGCTGAAGCTTTCTTT. Variable domain in full (rest from reference TRBV7-3 and TRBJ1-1): GAGVSQTPSNKVTEKGKYVELRCDPISGHTALYWYRQSLGQGPEFLIYFQGTGAADDSGLPNDRFFAVRPEGSVSTLKIQRTERGDSAVYLCASSLFVQAEAFFGQGTRLTVV.

Only a few counts were recorded for this clone. The chain couples TRBV5-1 to TRBJ1-2; 9 bases match TRBD1. Germline V gives CDR1 SGHRS, CDR2 YFSETQ. Germline trimming cut 1 base from V and 7 bases from J; bases unmatched to any gene: 11. The CDR3 extends over 16 amino acids. CDR3: CASSLSSFTGGSGYTF. For the CDR3, the DNA is TGCGCCAGCAGCTTGAGCAGTTTTACAGGGGGCAGTGGCTACACCTTC.

The chain carries TRBV30 and TRBJ2-7; tentatively, D is TRBD2 (6 bases). This CDR3 spans 14 amino acids. The V end was cut by 1 base, the J end by 3 bases, with 13 bases between. Germline lookup yields CDR1 GTSNPN and CDR2 SVGIG (reference sequence). In DNA, the CDR3 is TGTGCCTGGAGTGATTGGGACTTAAGCTACGAGCAGTACTTC. Protein product: CAWSDWDLSYEQYF.

The gene calls are TRBV28 and TRBJ1-2, with D possibly TRBD1 on 6 matching bases. The CDR3 has 14 residues. Germline CDR1 and CDR2: MDHEN and SYDVKM. V lost 6 bases, J lost 4 bases, and 15 bases lay in between. The CDR3 DNA reads TGTGCCAGCAGGGTGACAGGCTCCCCCTATGGCTACACCTTC. Its protein is CASRVTGSPYGYTF.

This clone was found once. This chain links TRBV19 with TRBJ1-1; TRBD1 matches at 10 bases. This CDR3 is built from 14 residues. Germline V gene lookup returns CDR1 LNHDA and CDR2 SQIVND (reference sequence). The trim removed 6 bases at V and 5 bases at J, leaving 6 bases unmatched. The CDR3 DNA reads as TGTGCCAGTAGAGATAGGACAGGGGGAACTGAAGCTTTCTTT. Its protein is CASRDRTGGTEAFF.

The rearrangement links TRBV4-2 to TRBJ2-7; D is unclear. Trimming took off 0 bases at V and 0 bases at J, with 12 bases between the two ends. The CDR3 spans 16 residues. CDR1 is LGHNA and CDR2 is YNFKEQ in the germline V gene. This CDR3 is CASSQDLRSTSYEQYF. DNA for the CDR3: TGTGCCAGCAGCCAAGATCTCCGCTCTACCTCCTACGAGCAGTACTTC.

This clone has only one observation. Within the sample, other DNA sequences also encode this same CDR3. The chain employs TRBV18 and TRBJ1-1; tentative D call: TRBD1 (5 bases). The germline V and J ends were trimmed by 4 bases and 1 base, with 7 bases remaining between them. Germline V gives CDR1 KGHSH, CDR2 LQKENI. The CDR3 length is 13 residues. The CDR3 region is CASSRTGNTEAFF. In nucleotides, the CDR3 is TGTGCCAGCTCACGAACAGGGAACACTGAAGCTTTCTTT.

The chain combines TRBV4-1 with TRBJ1-5, with D maybe TRBD1 (5 bases). Germline-derived CDR1 and CDR2 are MGHRA and YSYEKL. This CDR3 is built from 14 residues. Deletions cut 2 bases from V and 4 bases from J, with 9 bases between. CDR3 DNA sequence: TGCGCCAGCAGCCAACAGACAGAGAATCAGCCCCAGCATTTT. This encodes CASSQQTENQPQHF.

This clone was seen a few times. This chain uses TRBV3-1 (or the pseudogene TRBV3-2) with TRBJ1-2; D is unresolved. The CDR3 covers 13 residues. The germline V gene encodes CDR1 LGHDT and CDR2 YNNKEL (reference sequence). The ends were cut back, 2 bases at V and 4 bases at J, with 8 bases in the middle. This CDR3 reads CASSQSLIYGYTF. In DNA, the CDR3 is TGTGCCAGCAGCCAATCACTGATCTATGGCTACACCTTC.

This clone was counted once. The chain couples TRBV4-1 to TRBJ1-1; D unresolved. The germline CDR1 and CDR2 sequences are MGHRA and YSYEKL. V shed 0 bases and J shed 0 bases, with 11 bases lying between them. CDR3 length: 16 residues. The CDR3 spells CASSQEVGRMNTEAFF. The CDR3 coding sequence is TGCGCCAGCAGCCAAGAGGTTGGCAGAATGAACACTGAAGCTTTCTTT.

V is TRBV30 and J is TRBJ2-2; D may be TRBD1 (6 bases). CDR3 size: 14 residues. Looked up from germline, CDR1 is GTSNPN and CDR2 is SVGIG (reference sequence). V was clipped by 3 bases and J by 3 bases, with 11 bases between them. CDR3 sequence reads: CAWRSYRDTGELFF. Written as DNA, the CDR3 is TGTGCCTGGAGAAGTTACAGGGACACCGGGGAGCTGTTTTTT. Combining the CDR3 with reference TRBV30 and TRBJ2-2 gives the whole variable domain SQTIHQWPATLVQPVGSPLSLECTVEGTSNPNLYWYRQAAGRGLQLLFYSVGIGQISSEVPQNLSASRPQDRQFILSSKKLLLSDSGFYLCAWRSYRDTGELFFGEGSRLTVL.

The rearrangement joins TRBV30 to TRBJ1-2, with D hard to call. Germline V lookup: CDR1 GTSNPN, CDR2 SVGIG (reference sequence). The germline V and J ends were trimmed by 3 bases and 0 bases, with 11 bases remaining between them. The CDR3 is made up of 14 amino acids. The CDR3 loop reads CAWSSTGTNYGYTF. In nucleotides, the CDR3 is TGTGCCTGGAGCTCTACGGGTACTAACTATGGCTACACCTTC.

This chain joins TRBV7-2 and TRBJ2-1, with 8 bases fitting TRBD2. V was pared by 1 base and J by 7 bases, with 12 bases of the junction left unmatched. Per the germline V gene, CDR1 is SGHTA and CDR2 is FQGNSA. The CDR3 covers 17 residues. The CDR3 region is CASSLVKTGGLGNEQFF. The CDR3 coding sequence is TGTGCCAGCAGCTTAGTCAAGACGGGAGGGCTAGGGAATGAGCAGTTCTTC.

The CDR3 reads CASSLSPSGLEQFF. The CDR3 DNA follows: TGTGCCAGCAGTTTAAGCCCTAGCGGTTTGGAGCAGTTCTTC. The chain combines TRBV27 with TRBJ2-1, with TRBD2 matching over 7 bases. There are 14 residues in the CDR3. V dropped 2 bases and J dropped 10; count of bases not matched to a gene: 8. Germline values: CDR1 MNHEY, CDR2 SMNVEV (reference sequence).

This chain uses TRBV2 with TRBJ2-2; 9 bases agree with TRBD2. The CDR3 runs to 16 residues. The J segment lost 4 bases and the V segment lost 8 bases, leaving 11 bases of the junction unmatched. The germline gives CDR1 SNHLY, CDR2 FYNNEI. The CDR3 DNA reads as TGTGCCAGCCGAAGAAAAGCGGGAGGAGCCACCGGGGAGCTGTTTTTT. This translates into CASRRKAGGATGELFF.

The rearrangement uses TRBV6-5 and TRBJ1-1, with D hard to call. The V gene's germline CDR1 is MNHEY and CDR2 SVGAGI. The length of the CDR3 is 14 residues. Trimming pared 6 bases from V and 4 bases from J, leaving 15 bases between. Here the CDR3 DNA reads TGTGCCAGCAGGCTCGGAGGCGTCGCCACTGAAGCTTTCTTT. Translation: CASRLGGVATEAFF.

The rearrangement links TRBV28 to TRBJ2-6, with unresolved D. The ends were cut back, 5 bases at V and 0 bases at J, with 8 bases in the middle. Germline V gene lookup returns CDR1 MDHEN and CDR2 SYDVKM. The CDR3 has 15 amino acids. The CDR3 sequence: CASSKTASGANVLTF. CDR3 sequence (DNA): TGTGCCAGCAGTAAAACAGCCTCTGGGGCCAACGTCCTGACTTTC. The whole variable domain, filled in from reference TRBV28 and TRBJ2-6, reads DVKVTQSSRYLVKRTGEKVFLECVQDMDHENMFWYRQDPGLGLRLIYFSYDVKMKEKGDIPEGYSVSREKKERFSLILESASTNQTSMYLCASSKTASGANVLTFGAGSRLTVL.

The chain is built from TRBV14 and TRBJ2-2; 7 nucleotides align to TRBD2. This CDR3 comprises 17 residues. V lost 4 bases and J lost 5; bases outside the gene matches: 13. Germline V CDR1 and CDR2: SGHDN, FVKESK. DNA of the CDR3: TGTGCCAGCAGCCCTAGTACGATGACTAGCATGACCGGGGAGCTGTTTTTT. The encoded protein is CASSPSTMTSMTGELFF.

This clone has a single count. The chain has TRBV29-1 and TRBJ1-2; no definite D call. The V gene's germline CDR1 is SQVTM and CDR2 ANQGSEA. Trimming removed 7 bases at V and 8 bases at J, with 23 bases between. This CDR3 has 14 residues. The CDR3, as DNA: TGCAGCGGCGGATCCGGTGCCGGGGTAGGGGGCTACACCTTC. Translating it yields CSGGSGAGVGGYTF.

V gene TRBV6-6 combines with J gene TRBJ2-3, with a weak D call TRBD2 (5 bases). This CDR3 spans 13 amino acids. Germline values: CDR1 MNHNY, CDR2 SVGAGI (reference sequence). V lost 8 bases, J lost 8 bases, and 17 bases lay in between. CDR3 nucleotides: TGTGCCAGCTGTGGACTTTCACTACGTACGCAGTATTTT. Protein product: CASCGLSLRTQYF.

V is TRBV2 and J is TRBJ1-5; D uncertain. V lost 4 bases and J 5 bases, leaving 12 bases between the germline ends. The CDR3 length is 14 residues. Looked up from germline, CDR1 is SNHLY and CDR2 is FYNNEI. CDR3 DNA: TGTGCCAGCAGTGTAAAGTCCAGTTATCAGCCCCAGCATTTT. Residues: CASSVKSSYQPQHF.

Note on this clone: Other DNA sequences within the sample encode an identical CDR3. The V call is TRBV5-1, the J call TRBJ1-1; TRBD1 matches 7 bases. The CDR3 extends over 14 amino acids. Germline CDR1 SGHRS, CDR2 YFSETQ. The V gene end was trimmed by 2 bases and the J gene end by 0 bases; junction bases not matched to a gene: 1. The CDR3 protein is CASSLQGMNTEAFF. CDR3 nucleotides: TGCGCCAGCAGCTTACAGGGGATGAACACTGAAGCTTTCTTT.

The V gene is TRBV9, the J gene TRBJ2-1; a weak D match, TRBD2 (6 bases). The germline V and J ends were trimmed by 0 bases and 9 bases, with 7 bases remaining between them. Germline V lookup: CDR1 SGDLS, CDR2 YYNGEE. This CDR3 comprises 12 residues. CDR3 coding DNA: TGTGCCAGCAGCGTAGGGCGGGGTGAGCAGTTCTTC. This sequence encodes CASSVGRGEQFF.